The 28 T cell receptor beta chains presented below share a single source sample, sequenced in a study. MiXCR, run by TCRdb on the 5' RACE reads, gives a single entry per CDR3 protein. In the table there are some 8,200 distinct CDR3 sequences, less than 40% of which are singletons. The sequenced sample was tumor-infiltrating memory CD4+ T cells sorted from the breast tumor. Subset given: memory CD4+ T cells, CD4+CD45RO+CD25-. Every receptor here comes from a female donor with breast cancer.

Within the sample, this clonotype is medium-sized. This chain links TRBV27 with TRBJ2-7; D possibly matches TRBD1 or TRBD2 (6 bases each). Germline V gives CDR1 MNHEY, CDR2 SMNVEV (reference sequence). V gave up 4 bases and J gave up 7 bases, with 17 bases separating them. The CDR3 runs to 14 residues. CDR3 amino acids: CASSWGAGSHEQYF. CDR3 nucleotide sequence: TGTGCCAGCAGTTGGGGGGCAGGGAGTCATGAGCAGTACTTC.

The V gene is TRBV9, the J gene TRBJ1-1; D might be TRBD1 (6 bases). V was pared by 1 base and J by 2 bases, with 18 bases between. Per the germline V gene, CDR1 is SGDLS and CDR2 is YYNGEE. This CDR3 spans 17 amino acids. CDR3 loop: CASSVSQGRALNTEAFF. DNA for the CDR3: TGTGCCAGCAGCGTATCGCAGGGGAGGGCGTTAAACACTGAAGCTTTCTTT.

The V gene is TRBV28, the J gene TRBJ2-7; D uncertain. Trimming took off 3 bases at V and 0 bases at J, with 3 bases between the two ends. Per germline, CDR1 MDHEN and CDR2 SYDVKM. The CDR3 extends over 12 amino acids. CDR3: CASSFSSYEQYF. The CDR3 bases are TGTGCCAGCAGTTTCAGCTCCTACGAGCAGTACTTC. Full variable domain (rest looked up from reference TRBV28 and TRBJ2-7): DVKVTQSSRYLVKRTGEKVFLECVQDMDHENMFWYRQDPGLGLRLIYFSYDVKMKEKGDIPEGYSVSREKKERFSLILESASTNQTSMYLCASSFSSYEQYFGPGTRLTVT.

This clonotype was recorded many times. The chain combines TRBV19 with TRBJ2-5; TRBD2 matches 7 bases. V dropped 4 bases and J dropped 5; count of bases not matched to a gene: 13. Germline CDR1 LNHDA, CDR2 SQIVND (reference sequence). The length of the CDR3 is 16 residues. CDR3 coding DNA: TGTGCCAGTAGTAAGACTTCAAGACTAGCAGGGGAGACCCAGTACTTC. It yields the protein CASSKTSRLAGETQYF. Looking up the rest from reference TRBV19 and TRBJ2-5 gives the full variable domain: DGGITQSPKYLFRKEGQNVTLSCEQNLNHDAMYWYRQDPGQGLRLIYYSQIVNDFQKGDIAEGYSVSREKKESFPLTVTSAQKNPTAFYLCASSKTSRLAGETQYFGPGTRLLVL.

The chain combines TRBV28 with TRBJ2-2; D is unclear. From germline, CDR1 is MDHEN and CDR2 SYDVKM. Trimming took off 8 bases at V and 7 bases at J, with 8 bases between the two ends. This CDR3 is 11 amino acids long. In DNA, the CDR3 is TGTGCCAGCCGAAGAGGCGGGGAGCTGTTTTTT. Its translation: CASRRGGELFF.

Many counts were recorded for this clonotype. V gene TRBV5-1 combines with J gene TRBJ2-1; 16 bases match TRBD2. The CDR3 consists of 16 residues. CDR1 is SGHRS and CDR2 is YFSETQ in the germline V gene. The V gene end was trimmed by 2 bases and the J gene end by 7 bases; junction bases not matched to a gene: 3. Here the CDR3 reads CASSLTGLAGGNEQFF. The CDR3 DNA reads as TGCGCCAGCAGCTTAACGGGACTAGCGGGAGGGAATGAGCAGTTCTTC. Full variable domain (remainder filled in from reference TRBV5-1 and TRBJ2-1): KAGVTQTPRYLIKTRGQQVTLSCSPISGHRSVSWYQQTPGQGLQFLFEYFSETQRNKGNFPGRFSGRQFSNSRSEMNVSTLELGDSALYLCASSLTGLAGGNEQFFGPGTRLTVL.

This clonotype was seen many times. The chain has TRBV7-2 and TRBJ2-7, with D uncertain. CDR1 SGHTA and CDR2 FQGNSA come from the germline V gene. The CDR3 has 13 residues. V dropped 4 bases and J dropped 7 bases, with 14 bases sitting between them. The DNA for the CDR3 is TGTGCCAGCAGCTCAGGAAGACTCGAGGAGCAGTACTTC. The encoded protein is CASSSGRLEEQYF.

This chain connects TRBV10-3 to TRBJ2-1; D is unclear. V gave up 6 bases and J gave up 9 bases, with 9 bases separating them. Germline V gives CDR1 ENHRY, CDR2 SYGVKD. The CDR3 is 11 amino acids. The CDR3 nucleotides are TGTGCCATCAGCTTTTTAAGTGAGCAGTTCTTC. This encodes CAISFLSEQFF.

With regard to this clonotype: A single base separates this from a much larger clone, so it may be a read error. This chain connects TRBV4-1 to TRBJ1-6; D gene unclear. The CDR3 spans 17 residues. The V end lost 0 bases, the J end lost 5 bases, and 14 bases lay between the germline ends. Germline V gene data show CDR1 as MGHRA and CDR2 as YSYEKL. CDR3 sequence reads: CASSQDPPRTDNSPLHF. For the CDR3, the DNA is TGCGCCAGCAGCCAAGATCCCCCACGCACGGATAATTCACCCCTCCACTTT.

The chain joins TRBV4-1 to TRBJ2-1, with D maybe TRBD1 (5 bases). The CDR3 has 17 amino acids. The germline gives CDR1 MGHRA, CDR2 YSYEKL. The V end lost 4 bases, the J end lost 6 bases, and 22 bases lay between the germline ends. The CDR3 protein is CASSLLEVGRAGNEQFF. The CDR3 DNA reads TGCGCCAGCAGCCTCCTCGAGGTGGGCAGGGCTGGCAATGAGCAGTTCTTC.

This clonotype was seen ten or more times. The chain joins TRBV7-2 to TRBJ2-4, with D tentatively TRBD1 (6 bases). The CDR3 is 15 amino acids. V gave up 5 bases and J gave up 6 bases, with 17 bases separating them. Germline V lookup: CDR1 SGHTA, CDR2 FQGNSA. This CDR3 reads CASSTDYRVRNIQYF. CDR3 DNA: TGTGCCAGCAGCACCGATTACAGGGTCCGAAACATTCAGTACTTC.

In its sample, this clonotype was seen once. This may be a read error: a much more frequent sequence differs by one nucleotide. The chain is built from TRBV6-5 and TRBJ2-1, with TRBD2 matching 8 bases. CDR1 and CDR2 from the germline V gene are MNHEY and SVGAGI. CDR3 length equals 16 residues. The trim removed 0 bases at V and 8 bases at J, leaving 9 bases unmatched. The CDR3 DNA reads TGTGCCAGCAGTTACTCCCTGGGACTAGGGGGAGATGAGCAGTTCTTC. It encodes CASSYSLGLGGDEQFF.

This clonotype is classed as large. The V gene is TRBV6-5, the J gene TRBJ1-5, with 7 bases aligning to TRBD1. The J segment lost 0 bases and the V segment lost 6 bases, leaving 8 bases of the junction unmatched. This CDR3 is built from 16 residues. Germline loops: CDR1 MNHEY, CDR2 SVGAGI. The chain's CDR3 is CASSRDSPYSNQPQHF. CDR3 coding DNA: TGTGCCAGCAGCCGGGACAGCCCTTATAGCAATCAGCCCCAGCATTTT.

The chain employs TRBV20-1 and TRBJ2-1; 10 bases align to TRBD2. The CDR3 loop spans 14 amino acids. Germline lookup yields CDR1 DFQATT and CDR2 SNEGSKA (reference sequence). The junction had 5 bases not matched to a gene; V was cut back by 2 bases and J by 7 bases. CDR3 nucleotide sequence: TGCAGTGCTAGAAGTAGCGGGAGGTATAATGAGCAGTTCTTC. Protein: CSARSSGRYNEQFF.

The table lists this clonotype with a few counts. The chain carries TRBV10-2 and TRBJ1-5; TRBD1 is a possible D gene (5 bases). Between the trimmed V and J ends, which lost 1 base and 4 bases, there was a span of 8 bases. There are 14 residues in the CDR3. Germline-derived CDR1 and CDR2 are WSHSY and SAAADI. The CDR3 is CASSELGVNQPQHF. DNA of the CDR3: TGCGCCAGCAGTGAGTTAGGGGTGAATCAGCCCCAGCATTTT.

In this sample, this clonotype is medium-sized. This chain joins TRBV14 and TRBJ1-1, with D unresolved. The CDR3 contains 13 residues. V dropped 0 bases and J dropped 7 bases, with 9 bases sitting between them. Germline assignment: CDR1 SGHDN and CDR2 FVKESK. Here the CDR3 reads CASSQEMAGEAFF. Written as DNA, the CDR3 is TGTGCCAGCAGCCAAGAAATGGCAGGTGAAGCTTTCTTT.

By sample fraction, this clonotype is medium-sized. The chain joins TRBV4-1 to TRBJ1-2; 7 positions agree with TRBD1. This CDR3 comprises 18 residues. Germline V gene data show CDR1 as MGHRA and CDR2 as YSYEKL. Trimming at V came to 1 base and at J to 2 bases, leaving 13 bases not matched to a gene. For the CDR3, the DNA is TGCGCCAGCAGCCAAGTCGTCCGAAGGCAGGGGGGCAACTATGGCTACACCTTC. Amino acid sequence: CASSQVVRRQGGNYGYTF.

There are many counts of this clonotype. The chain is built from TRBV10-2 and TRBJ1-3; 8 bases agree with TRBD1. The CDR3 totals 14 residues. V lost 6 bases, J lost 3 bases, and 4 bases stayed unmatched. CDR1 WSHSY and CDR2 SAAADI come from the germline V gene. The CDR3: CASSRGLDGNTIYF. CDR3 coding DNA: TGCGCCAGCAGCAGGGGGCTCGATGGAAACACCATATATTTT.

V usage is TRBV6-5 and J usage is TRBJ1-2, with a possible D match to TRBD1 (5 bases). From germline, CDR1 is MNHEY and CDR2 SVGAGI. The CDR3 length is 12 residues. Trimming took off 2 bases at V and 6 bases at J, with 7 bases between the two ends. CDR3 bases: TGTGCCAGCAGTTACGAGGGGAATGGCTACACCTTC. This encodes CASSYEGNGYTF.

Regarding this clonotype: One base away lies a much larger clone, so this may be a sequencing read error. The chain uses TRBV12-3 or TRBV12-4 and TRBJ2-1; D not resolved. CDR3 length equals 11 residues. V was pared by 6 bases and J by 3 bases, with 3 bases between. This CDR3 reads CASSFYNEQFF. The CDR3 DNA is TGTGCCAGCAGCTTCTACAATGAGCAGTTCTTC.

Note on this clonotype: Here the CDR3 omits its conserved ending phenylalanine or tryptophan, so a read error is the likely source. The chain recombines TRBV5-1 with TRBJ1-1, with 7 bases that match TRBD1. The V segment lost 7 bases and the J segment 1 base; nucleotides outside the gene matches: 10. This CDR3 has 15 residues. Germline CDR1 and CDR2: SGHRS and YFSETQ. The CDR3 spells CASGGNRGANTEAFL. The CDR3 bases are TGCGCCAGCGGGGGGAACAGGGGAGCGAACACTGAAGCTTTCCTT.

Of note for this clonotype: The junction and the germline gene differ at one end; a read error may be behind it. The rearrangement links TRBV11-2 to TRBJ2-1; weak D call: TRBD2 (6 bases). This CDR3 has 16 residues. The germline gives CDR1 SGHAT, CDR2 FQNNGV. The CDR3 loop is CASSSRTDGGYNGQFF. CDR3 nucleotides: TGTGCCAGCAGCTCCCGGACGGACGGGGGATACAATGGGCAGTTCTTC.

Relative to its sample, this clonotype is medium-sized (0.01 to 0.1%). The chain recombines TRBV20-1 with TRBJ2-2; the D gene could be TRBD1 or TRBD2 (6 bases each). The ends were cut back, 0 bases at V and 1 base at J, with 12 bases in the middle. This CDR3 comprises 16 residues. The germline V gene encodes CDR1 DFQATT and CDR2 SNEGSKA (reference sequence). This CDR3 reads CSARDPGARNTGELFF. Written as DNA, the CDR3 is TGCAGTGCTAGAGATCCGGGGGCCAGGAACACCGGGGAGCTGTTTTTT.

CDR3 in amino acids: CASSRLAGTSYEQYF. In nucleotides, the CDR3 is TGTGCCAGCAGCAGACTAGCGGGTACATCCTACGAGCAGTACTTC. This chain connects TRBV28 to TRBJ2-7, with 10 nucleotides matching TRBD2. V shed 6 bases, J shed 1 base, and the junction held 6 bases outside the gene matches. The germline gives CDR1 MDHEN, CDR2 SYDVKM. The CDR3 spans 15 residues.

This clonotype has at least ten counts. V usage is TRBV20-1 and J usage is TRBJ2-1, with D possibly being TRBD1 or TRBD2 (5 bases each). CDR3 length equals 15 residues. Trimming shortened V by 7 bases and J by 4 bases, and 20 bases separated the two germline ends. Per the germline V gene, CDR1 is DFQATT and CDR2 is SNEGSKA (reference sequence). CDR3 in DNA: TGCAGTGTGCCGGGACCGTTAAGTCAGTACAATGAGCAGTTCTTC. Protein product: CSVPGPLSQYNEQFF.

The chain joins TRBV9 to TRBJ1-3; a possible D gene is TRBD1 (6 bases). The CDR3 length is 16 residues. Per the germline V gene, CDR1 is SGDLS and CDR2 is YYNGEE. The V gene lost 1 base and the J gene lost 2 bases, with 13 bases spanning the gap. CDR3 nucleotide sequence: TGTGCCAGCAGCGTAACACAGGGTCCGACTGGAAACACCATATATTTT. Its protein product is CASSVTQGPTGNTIYF.

This clonotype was seen only a few times. CDR3 amino acids: CASSRSGMALGDTQYF. The CDR3 DNA reads as TGCGCCAGCAGCCGTAGCGGGATGGCATTGGGGGATACGCAGTATTTT. This rearrangement joins TRBV5-1 to TRBJ2-3; 8 bases line up with TRBD2. V lost 4 bases, J lost 6 bases, and 13 bases stayed unmatched. CDR3 size: 16 residues. Germline-derived CDR1 and CDR2 are SGHRS and YFSETQ.

As concerns this clonotype: One junction end disagrees with the germline gene, perhaps due to a read error. The CDR3 reads CASRLGQGEVRQTEASF. The CDR3 nucleotides read TGCGCCAGCAGATTGGGACAGGGAGAGGTCAGACAAACTGAAGCTTCCTTT. The chain has TRBV4-1 and TRBJ1-1; TRBD1 agrees at 9 bases. Germline-derived CDR1 and CDR2 are MGHRA and YSYEKL. The CDR3 spans 17 residues.